Shown below are 12 T cell receptor beta chains from a single sample sequenced in a study of blood T cell repertoires in COVID-19 (dated by TCRdb to 2018 to 2021). Libraries were prepared through the immunoSEQ multiplex PCR assay. The table was pulled from immuneACCESS by TCRdb, which kept in-frame rearrangements only. Such tables lose some clones; where checked, under half of the loss comes from unresolved V genes, and the rest has no known cause. Across this sample there are hundreds of thousands of clones, with around nine tenths seen only once. The ten largest account for roughly 13% of the sample. The sample taken for sequencing was peripheral blood. The receptors here all came from a woman in her 70s with COVID-19, enrolled during active disease.

The chain has TRBV2 and TRBJ2-3; possible D gene TRBD1, 6 bases. V was clipped by 1 base and J by 4 bases, with 12 bases between them. Germline V gene sequence: CDR1 SNHLY, CDR2 FYNNEI. This CDR3 contains 15 residues. The CDR3 DNA reads TGTGCCAGCAGTGAAGGACAGGCGGCGGCAGATACGCAGTATTTT. It codes for CASSEGQAAADTQYF. Full variable domain (outside the CDR3, taken from reference TRBV2 and TRBJ2-3): EPEVTQTPSHQVTQMGQEVILRCVPISNHLYFYWYRQILGQKVEFLVSFYNNEISEKSEIFDDQFSVERPDGSNFTLKIRSTKLEDSAMYFCASSEGQAAADTQYFGPGTRLTVL.

The chain carries TRBV5-1 and TRBJ2-1; weak D call: TRBD1 (6 bases). V lost 5 bases and J lost 2, with 11 bases in between. CDR1 is SGHRS and CDR2 is YFSETQ in the germline V gene. There are 14 residues in the CDR3. The CDR3 bases are TGCGCCAGCAGGCCAGGGGCCCCCTACAATGAGCAGTTCTTC. Its translation is CASRPGAPYNEQFF.

The chain has TRBV6-5 and TRBJ1-2; D gene uncertain. The germline CDR1 and CDR2 sequences are MNHEY and SVGAGI. V was cut by 4 bases and J by 6 bases, with 15 bases left in between. The CDR3 has 14 residues. The CDR3 nucleotides are TGTGCCAGCAGTTCCCGGACTCACGGTCATGGCTACACCTTC. It is translated as CASSSRTHGHGYTF.

This clone has only one observation. The rearrangement uses TRBV5-8 and TRBJ2-7; 7 bases are a match to TRBD2. Germline assignment: CDR1 SGHTS and CDR2 YDEGEE. This CDR3 is 15 amino acids long. V was pared by 0 bases and J by 2 bases, with 5 bases of the junction left unmatched. The CDR3 here is CASSLELALAYEQYF. CDR3 coding DNA: TGTGCCAGCAGCTTGGAACTAGCGTTAGCCTACGAGCAGTACTTC.

The chain combines TRBV5-1 with TRBJ2-5; 11 nucleotides align to TRBD2. The ends lost 2 bases at V and 4 bases at J; junction bases unmatched: 4. The CDR3 runs to 15 residues. Germline CDR1 SGHRS, CDR2 YFSETQ. The CDR3 DNA is TGCGCCAGCAGCTTTAGCGGGGGGGTTGGAGAGACCCAGTACTTC. Amino acid sequence: CASSFSGGVGETQYF.

The chain carries TRBV11-2 and TRBJ2-1, with TRBD2 identical over 9 bases. The germline V gene has CDR1 SGHAT and CDR2 FQNNGV. V lost 3 bases to trimming and J lost 9 bases; unmatched junction nucleotides: 6. The CDR3 length is 14 residues. The CDR3 region has the DNA TGTGCCAGCAGCTTGAGTAGCGGGGGTTTTGAGCAGTTCTTC. It specifies CASSLSSGGFEQFF.

V gene TRBV6-2 or TRBV6-3 combines with J gene TRBJ2-1; 12 bases are shared with TRBD2. This CDR3 region has 20 residues. Trimming at V came to 5 bases and at J to 0 bases, leaving 14 bases not matched to a gene. In germline, CDR1 is MNHEY, CDR2 SVGEGT. DNA of the CDR3: TGTGCCAGCAGTCCCCTCGGACTAGCGGGGCCCCGGGGCTCCTACAATGAGCAGTTCTTC. The encoded protein is CASSPLGLAGPRGSYNEQFF.

The V gene is TRBV30, the J gene TRBJ2-5, with 11 positions matching TRBD2. CDR1 and CDR2 from the germline V gene are GTSNPN and SVGIG (reference sequence). The CDR3 runs to 16 residues. With 0 bases clipped from V and 3 bases from J, the junction kept 6 bases outside the gene matches. DNA of the CDR3: TGTGCCTGGAGTGTAGGTCTAGCGGGGGGAAAAGAGACCCAGTACTTC. This gives the protein CAWSVGLAGGKETQYF.

The CDR3 sequence is CASSPGLAAYEQYF. CDR3 in DNA: TGTGCCAGCAGCCCGGGACTAGCCGCCTACGAGCAGTACTTC. The genes are TRBV7-2 and TRBJ2-7; 9 bases fit TRBD2. The V segment lost 5 bases and the J segment 2 bases; nucleotides outside the gene matches: 4. The CDR3 sequence is 14 residues long. Germline V lookup: CDR1 SGHTA, CDR2 FQGNSA.

J is TRBJ2-7 and V is TRBV5-1, with D perhaps matching TRBD2 (5 bases). Per the germline V gene, CDR1 is SGHRS and CDR2 is YFSETQ. CDR3 size: 15 residues. V was shortened by 7 bases and J by 4 bases, with 21 bases between the two germline ends. CDR3 sequence (DNA): TGCGCCAGCTTTCCTGGTCCCGGGGAAGGTTACGAGCAGTACTTC. Amino acids: CASFPGPGEGYEQYF.

This rearrangement joins TRBV7-3 to TRBJ2-1; tentative D call: TRBD2 (5 bases). The CDR3 has 13 amino acids. From germline, CDR1 is SGHTA and CDR2 FQGTGA. Trimming took off 3 bases at V and 6 bases at J, with 9 bases between the two ends. CDR3 loop: CASSFGLFNEQFF. As DNA, the CDR3 is TGTGCCAGCAGCTTTGGACTCTTCAATGAGCAGTTCTTC.

The gene calls are TRBV6-5 and TRBJ1-1, with a possible D match to TRBD1 (5 bases). Germline assignment: CDR1 MNHEY and CDR2 SVGAGI. V was clipped by 8 bases and J by 2 bases, with 12 bases between them. The CDR3 length is 13 residues. The CDR3, as DNA: TGTGCCAGCGTATCGACAGTAAACACTGAAGCTTTCTTT. This encodes CASVSTVNTEAFF.